This TCR beta chain is from a study of blood T cell repertoires in COVID-19 (TCRdb year 2020). Background on the whole study: Samples covering the acute and convalescent phases of COVID-19 were provided by collaborators in the United States, Italy and Spain. The material from the prospective study consisted of cDNA or gDNA derived from T cells, B-cell-depleted T cells, or PBMCs. Subjects who had been exposed to COVID-19, were actively infected with it, or had recovered from it provided the deeply sampled blood TCRbeta repertoires that made up the dataset. The repertoires were released in a freely available public database intended as a resource for research on the immune response to SARS-CoV-2. The samples were drawn from two sources: the first 160 participants of the ongoing ImmuneRACE study, and 950 to 1,500 subjects contributed by 6 global collaborators. Sample metadata almost always included a de-identified subject ID, COVID-19 status, age in years and sex. Where HLA class I and class II types were available, the types were taken from metadata supplied by the sample provider, not from assay-based typing. Paper-wide results and their limitations: How much clinical and demographic metadata was included differed by source and by participant, and the metadata was provided uncurated.

A distance of 13 bases separates the germline ends of V and J, which lose 0 bases and 4 bases respectively. The CDR3 starts with the cysteine, ends with the phenylalanine, and has 16 residues. Just the 48-base CDR3 DNA is kept, in frame starting at base 1. As encoded in the germline V gene, CDR1 is SGHDN while CDR2 is FVKESK. One collaborating source in Seattle enrolled patients while the patients were actively infected and followed the patients over time throughout the course of disease. Collaborating institutions collected whole blood in K2EDTA tubes following their own protocols. For TCRbeta analysis, collaborators shipped samples as frozen whole blood, isolated PBMCs, or DNA extracted from either of those sample types. With regard to this clone: Its antigen has not been determined. Base-call qualities are not available, and no considerably larger clone is one nucleotide away.

TCRbeta CDR3 regions were amplified from genomic DNA using the immunoSEQ Assay, a bias-controlled multiplex PCR. The paper's processing steps were these. Nucleated cell counts per sample were estimated from amplification of reference gene primers within the assay. Sequence reads were collapsed and filtered to measure the absolute abundance of every unique TCRbeta CDR3 rearrangement. For each sample, productive Simpson clonality was calculated by taking the square root of Simpson's diversity index across productive rearrangements. As stored in TCRdb, this immuneACCESS dataset retains in-frame rearrangements with V and J assigned. A fraction of the clones does not appear; measured against another copy, unresolved V genes explain less than half of the discrepancy, and the remainder lacks a known reason. The D gene and trimming were derived from the DNA, and the V and J assignments and clone size from that table. In this sample the table shows 300,000 to 350,000 clones, around 90% of which occur a single time. 3.9% of the sample is in the top ten clones.

This receptor was obtained from a woman in her fifties or sixties with COVID-19, enrolled during active disease. The sequence joins TRBV14 to TRBJ2-1, and possibly TRBD1, on 6 matching bases. The sample consisted of peripheral blood. DNA sequence: TGTGCCAGCAGCCAAGACTGGGGGCACGTATACAATGAGCAGTTCTTC. This sequence encodes CASSQDWGHVYNEQFF. Beyond the CDR3, the reference TRBV14 and TRBJ2-1 genes provide the residues; the full variable domain reads: EAGVTQFPSHSVIEKGQTVTLRCDPISGHDNLYWYRRVMGKEIKFLLHFVKESKQDESGMPNNRFLAERTGGTYSTLKVQPAELEDSGVYFCASSQDWGHVYNEQFFGPGTRLTVL.